This T cell receptor beta chain was sequenced for a study of blood T cell repertoires in COVID-19. Study at large: COVID-19 samples collected from the United States, Italy and Spain covered acute and convalescent phases. In each case, the material was cDNA or gDNA derived from T cells, B-cell-depleted T cells, or PBMCs.

Germline V lookup: CDR1 KGHSH, CDR2 LQKENI. The V gene end was trimmed by 1 base and the J gene end by 7 bases; junction bases not matched to a gene: 8. The length of the CDR3 is 16 residues. Enrollment of patients from Seattle took place during active infection, with longitudinal follow-up. Original methodology: Using reference gene primer amplification, nucleated cell counts were estimated. The data were produced by immunoSEQ multiplex PCR, yet TCRdb's version contains in-frame clones alone and is incomplete. V and J calls and clone size come straight from that table; D and trimming were deduced from the DNA. Among 300,000 to 400,000 clones listed, over 70% were seen once.

This chain joins TRBV18 and TRBJ2-1; 9 bases map to TRBD1. This TCR derives from a woman between 50 and 59 years old with COVID-19, enrolled during active disease. Source material: peripheral blood. CDR3 DNA: TGTGCCAGCTCACCACAGCGGACAGGGGCATTAAATGAGCAGTTCTTC. This encodes CASSPQRTGALNEQFF.